This T cell receptor (beta chain) derives from a study of Tregs in tolerant kidney transplant recipients. General study results and limits: Expanding Tregs on activated donor B cells appeared to best identify donor-specific TCRbeta clones.

This table comes from immunoSEQ multiplex PCR, and its TCRdb copy is limited to in-frame clones, with some not included. Of 240,000 or so clones listed, 84% are singletons. This clone was detected only once. Its target is not known. Unstimulated regulatory T cells (CD4+CD25+CD127-), CD4+CD25- non-regulatory cells, CD4 and CD8 cells were FACS-sorted from thawed PBMCs. Germline CDR1 and CDR2: KGHSH and LQKENI. The length of the CDR3 is 13 residues. The V gene is TRBV18, the J gene TRBJ2-5, with D perhaps assigned TRBD1 or TRBD2 (5 bases each). The end of the DNA aligns better with TRBJ2-7, so the J call may be wrong. Source material: CD4+ T cells from blood. This receptor was taken from a human donor in good health. The CDR3 sequence: CASSRDRAYEQYF. The CDR3 bases are TGTGCCAGCTCAAGGGACCGTGCCTACGAGCAGTACTTC.